A selection of T cell receptor beta chains follows, all from one sample in a study of cytomegalovirus exposure and HLA in healthy donors. Generated by immunoSEQ multiplex PCR, the TCRdb table keeps only in-frame clones and is missing some. The profile covers about 200,000 clones, with around 86% appearing a single time and under 2% taken by the ten largest. Material: PBMCs. The receptor set was obtained from a woman under 30 in good health and CMV-seronegative. Each CDR3 is given with its conserved first and last residue. Fields, in order: V gene, D gene, clone size, J gene, CDR3 DNA, CDR3 protein. D genes are given only for firm matches. Where a row states a size, it is once, few, many or the class of an expanded clone; other rows omit it.

v_gene: TRBV5-5
d_gene: TRBD2
abundance: NA
j_gene: TRBJ2-7
CDR3nt: TGTGCCAGCAGCTTGGGGCTAGCGGGGGGTCCCTCCTACGAGCAGTACTTC
CDR3aa: CASSLGLAGGPSYEQYF

v_gene: TRBV27
d_gene: TRBD1
abundance: NA
j_gene: TRBJ2-1
CDR3nt: TGTGCCACCCTGACAGGGGATGGGAATGAGCAGTTCTTC
CDR3aa: CATLTGDGNEQFF

v_gene: TRBV6-5
d_gene: TRBD1
abundance: NA
j_gene: TRBJ1-2
CDR3nt: TGTGCCAGCAGCCCACTGACAGGGAACTATGGCTACACCTTC
CDR3aa: CASSPLTGNYGYTF

v_gene: TRBV7-9
d_gene: TRBD1
abundance: NA
j_gene: TRBJ2-2
CDR3nt: TGTGCCAGCAGGGACAGGGGAGGCACCGGGGAGCTGTTTTTT
CDR3aa: CASRDRGGTGELFF

v_gene: TRBV7-3
d_gene: TRBD2
abundance: NA
j_gene: TRBJ2-5
CDR3nt: TGTGCCAGCTCTAAGGTAGCGGGAGGTGGTCAAGAGACCCAGTACTTC
CDR3aa: CASSKVAGGGQETQYF

v_gene: TRBV30
d_gene: TRBD1
abundance: NA
j_gene: TRBJ1-6
CDR3nt: TGTGCCTGGACCGGGACAGGGGATTCACCCCTCCACTTT
CDR3aa: CAWTGTGDSPLHF

v_gene: TRBV21-1
d_gene: NA
abundance: NA
j_gene: TRBJ1-1
CDR3nt: TGTGCCAGCAATTGTTCCCCCGGGGACACTGAAGCTTTCTTT
CDR3aa: CASNCSPGDTEAFF

v_gene: TRBV4-2
d_gene: TRBD2
abundance: NA
j_gene: TRBJ2-3
CDR3nt: TGTGCCAGCAGGGGCACTAGCGGGACTGAACCTAGCACAGATACGCAGTATTTT
CDR3aa: CASRGTSGTEPSTDTQYF

v_gene: TRBV30
d_gene: NA
abundance: NA
j_gene: TRBJ2-7
CDR3nt: TGTGCCTGGAGCTCAGGGGTAGGATCCTACGAGCAGTACTTC
CDR3aa: CAWSSGVGSYEQYF

v_gene: TRBV28
d_gene: TRBD1
abundance: NA
j_gene: TRBJ2-4
CDR3nt: TGTGCCAGCAGTTCGCCAGGACAGGGAAACATTCAGTACTTC
CDR3aa: CASSSPGQGNIQYF

v_gene: TRBV19
d_gene: TRBD1
abundance: NA
j_gene: TRBJ1-4
CDR3nt: TGTGCCAGTAGCGACAGGGGGCGAGTTGAAAAACTGTTTTTT
CDR3aa: CASSDRGRVEKLFF

v_gene: TRBV6-1
d_gene: NA
abundance: NA
j_gene: TRBJ2-7
CDR3nt: TGTGCCAGCAGTGAAAATAGTAACTACGAGCAGTACTTC
CDR3aa: CASSENSNYEQYF

v_gene: TRBV6-5
d_gene: TRBD1
abundance: NA
j_gene: TRBJ1-6
CDR3nt: TGTGCCAGCAGTTACTCGGCACAGGGGGATTCACCCCTCCACTTT
CDR3aa: CASSYSAQGDSPLHF

v_gene: TRBV7-9
d_gene: NA
abundance: NA
j_gene: TRBJ1-2
CDR3nt: TGTGCCAGCAGCTTAGCGTGGGGCAGGACCTATGGCTACACCTTC
CDR3aa: CASSLAWGRTYGYTF

v_gene: TRBV19
d_gene: TRBD1
abundance: NA
j_gene: TRBJ2-7
CDR3nt: TGTGCCAGTAGTACTATTACAGGGGGCCAGCAGTACTTC
CDR3aa: CASSTITGGQQYF

v_gene: TRBV30
d_gene: NA
abundance: once
j_gene: TRBJ1-1
CDR3nt: TGTGCCGGAGAGAACACTGAAGCTTTCTTT
CDR3aa: CAGENTEAFF

v_gene: TRBV30
d_gene: NA
abundance: once
j_gene: TRBJ1-1
CDR3nt: TGTGCCTGGAGTCGGGACACCCTCACTGAAGCTTTCTTT
CDR3aa: CAWSRDTLTEAFF

v_gene: TRBV27
d_gene: NA
abundance: once
j_gene: TRBJ1-5
CDR3nt: TGTGCCAGCTCCCCCCTGGGGGCTCATGGGGATCAGCCCCAGCATTTT
CDR3aa: CASSPLGAHGDQPQHF

v_gene: TRBV5-6
d_gene: NA
abundance: NA
j_gene: TRBJ1-1
CDR3nt: TGTGCCAGCAGCCCACAGGGCGGGTACACTGAAGCTTTCTTT
CDR3aa: CASSPQGGYTEAFF

v_gene: TRBV5-1
d_gene: TRBD2
abundance: NA
j_gene: TRBJ2-3
CDR3nt: TGCGCCAGCAGCTCTGAGGGACTAGCGGGGGGCCTTCTCCTAGATACGCAGTATTTT
CDR3aa: CASSSEGLAGGLLLDTQYF

v_gene: TRBV2
d_gene: TRBD1
abundance: NA
j_gene: TRBJ1-2
CDR3nt: TGTGCCAGCACCGACAGGGCGCTCTATGGCTACACCTTC
CDR3aa: CASTDRALYGYTF

v_gene: TRBV20-1
d_gene: TRBD1
abundance: NA
j_gene: TRBJ1-1
CDR3nt: TGCAGTGCTCGGCGGACAGGAGAAGCTTTCTTT
CDR3aa: CSARRTGEAFF

v_gene: TRBV7-6
d_gene: TRBD2
abundance: NA
j_gene: TRBJ2-4
CDR3nt: TGCGCCAGCAGCTTACAACTTGCGGGGGGGGCTGAAAACATTCAGTACTTC
CDR3aa: CASSLQLAGGAENIQYF

v_gene: TRBV6-5
d_gene: NA
abundance: few
j_gene: TRBJ1-4
CDR3nt: TGTGCCAGCAGCATGGGCGGGGTTCGGGGGCTGTTTTTT
CDR3aa: CASSMGGVRGLFF

v_gene: TRBV10-2
d_gene: TRBD1
abundance: once
j_gene: TRBJ2-2
CDR3nt: TGCGCCAGCACTACTGGACAGGGGGCCGGGGAGCTGTTTTTT
CDR3aa: CASTTGQGAGELFF

v_gene: TRBV19
d_gene: NA
abundance: NA
j_gene: TRBJ1-5
CDR3nt: TGTGCCAGTAGCGGCGGGACTTATAGCAATCAGCCCCAGCATTTT
CDR3aa: CASSGGTYSNQPQHF

v_gene: TRBV6-1
d_gene: TRBD2
abundance: once
j_gene: TRBJ2-1
CDR3nt: TGTGCCAGCAGTGAAACTAGCGGGGGTCCCAATGAGCAGTTCTTC
CDR3aa: CASSETSGGPNEQFF

v_gene: TRBV28
d_gene: TRBD1
abundance: once
j_gene: TRBJ1-1
CDR3nt: TGTGCCGGCGCAGGGGGCCGCGGGAACACTGAAGCTTTCTTT
CDR3aa: CAGAGGRGNTEAFF

v_gene: TRBV11-3
d_gene: TRBD2
abundance: few
j_gene: TRBJ2-1
CDR3nt: TGTGCCAGCAGCTCCAGACTAGCGGGGGGCAGCAATGAGCAGTTCTTC
CDR3aa: CASSSRLAGGSNEQFF

v_gene: TRBV7-9
d_gene: TRBD2
abundance: once
j_gene: TRBJ2-5
CDR3nt: TGTGCCAGCAGCTCCTATAGCGGGGAAGAGACCCAGTACTTC
CDR3aa: CASSSYSGEETQYF

v_gene: TRBV5-1
d_gene: TRBD2
abundance: NA
j_gene: TRBJ2-3
CDR3nt: TGCGCCAGCAGTTGGACCGGGACTAGCGGGGGCTTAAGCACAGATACGCAGTATTTT
CDR3aa: CASSWTGTSGGLSTDTQYF

v_gene: TRBV6-1
d_gene: NA
abundance: few
j_gene: TRBJ1-2
CDR3nt: TGTGCCAGCAGTGTTCGGGCGGGAAGTGGCTACACCTTC
CDR3aa: CASSVRAGSGYTF

v_gene: TRBV6-1
d_gene: TRBD1
abundance: NA
j_gene: TRBJ1-1
CDR3nt: TGTGCCAGCAGTGAATTACTTTCGGACAGGGCTGAAGCTTTCTTT
CDR3aa: CASSELLSDRAEAFF

v_gene: TRBV6-1
d_gene: NA
abundance: NA
j_gene: TRBJ1-5
CDR3nt: TGTGCCAGCAGTGAAGCGATGAGGGCCCAGCATTTT
CDR3aa: CASSEAMRAQHF

v_gene: TRBV19
d_gene: NA
abundance: NA
j_gene: TRBJ1-1
CDR3nt: TGTGCCAGTAGTCCGCAGGGCGGCACTGAAGCTTTCTTT
CDR3aa: CASSPQGGTEAFF

v_gene: TRBV7-9
d_gene: NA
abundance: NA
j_gene: TRBJ2-6
CDR3nt: TGTGCCAGCAGCTTACATCTGCGCGTTCCTGGGGCCAACGTCCTGACTTTC
CDR3aa: CASSLHLRVPGANVLTF

v_gene: TRBV28
d_gene: NA
abundance: NA
j_gene: TRBJ1-2
CDR3nt: TGTGCCAGCAGGGACCCAGGGGTTTATGGCTACACCTTC
CDR3aa: CASRDPGVYGYTF

v_gene: TRBV6-5
d_gene: NA
abundance: NA
j_gene: TRBJ2-7
CDR3nt: TGTGCCAGCAGTTCCGGGGACTACGAGCAGTACTTC
CDR3aa: CASSSGDYEQYF

v_gene: TRBV30
d_gene: TRBD1
abundance: once
j_gene: TRBJ1-5
CDR3nt: TGTGCCTGGAAGACAGGGGGTCAGCCCCAGCATTTT
CDR3aa: CAWKTGGQPQHF

v_gene: TRBV20-1
d_gene: NA
abundance: NA
j_gene: TRBJ1-2
CDR3nt: TGCAGTGTGTGGAGGGGAGGCTACACCTTC
CDR3aa: CSVWRGGYTF

v_gene: TRBV10-3
d_gene: NA
abundance: NA
j_gene: TRBJ2-7
CDR3nt: TGTGCCATCAGTGAGTCGAAGCAGTCTAGCGAGCCCCCCACCCAGTACTTC
CDR3aa: CAISESKQSSEPPTQYF

v_gene: TRBV6-1
d_gene: TRBD1
abundance: NA
j_gene: TRBJ2-7
CDR3nt: TGTGCCAGCAGTGAACGAGGACAGGGTCTAGCCTACGAGCAGTACTTC
CDR3aa: CASSERGQGLAYEQYF

v_gene: TRBV7-2
d_gene: TRBD1
abundance: NA
j_gene: TRBJ2-7
CDR3nt: TGTGCCAGCAGCTTATACAGGGGGGACGAGCAGTACTTC
CDR3aa: CASSLYRGDEQYF

v_gene: TRBV5-1
d_gene: TRBD1
abundance: few
j_gene: TRBJ2-7
CDR3nt: TGCGCCAGCAGCTTGGGACAGGGGCCCTACGAGCAGTACTTC
CDR3aa: CASSLGQGPYEQYF

v_gene: TRBV27
d_gene: NA
abundance: NA
j_gene: TRBJ1-2
CDR3nt: TGTGCCAGCAGTTTCCAGGGGAACTATGGCTACACCTTC
CDR3aa: CASSFQGNYGYTF

v_gene: TRBV5-6
d_gene: NA
abundance: NA
j_gene: TRBJ1-2
CDR3nt: TGTGCCAGCAGCTTGCTATTCTCGGGACAACAAACAAACTATGGCTACACCTTC
CDR3aa: CASSLLFSGQQTNYGYTF

v_gene: TRBV5-1
d_gene: NA
abundance: NA
j_gene: TRBJ2-5
CDR3nt: TGCGCCAGCAGCTTGGCTAGCGGCAGGGGAGAGACCCAGTACTTC
CDR3aa: CASSLASGRGETQYF

v_gene: TRBV7-9
d_gene: TRBD2
abundance: NA
j_gene: TRBJ2-3
CDR3nt: TGTGCCAGCAGCGCCCTAAAGGGAGCGGGAGAAGGCGCAGATACGCAGTATTTT
CDR3aa: CASSALKGAGEGADTQYF

v_gene: TRBV11-3
d_gene: TRBD2
abundance: NA
j_gene: TRBJ2-7
CDR3nt: TGTGCCAGCAGCCTCGCTCCGGCAGGGAGGGTCGAGCAGTACTTC
CDR3aa: CASSLAPAGRVEQYF

v_gene: TRBV19
d_gene: TRBD1
abundance: NA
j_gene: TRBJ2-1
CDR3nt: TGTGCCAGTCGACGGGGACAGGGATTTAGTTTCCTCAATGAGCAGTTCTTC
CDR3aa: CASRRGQGFSFLNEQFF

v_gene: TRBV7-9
d_gene: TRBD2
abundance: NA
j_gene: TRBJ2-7
CDR3nt: TGTGCCAGCAGCTTAGGACTAGCGGGAGAACGCTACGAGCAGTACTTC
CDR3aa: CASSLGLAGERYEQYF